This is a list of T cell receptor beta chains from one sample in a study of T cell repertoires in cytomegalovirus infection. TCRdb re-derived calls from the reads in MiXCR, one entry per CDR3 protein. The data show under 50,000 distinct CDR3 sequences, 21% seen once. For these TCRs, the target antigens are not known. The sequences come from CD8+ T cells from cultured PBMCs, collected from culture after CMV antigen stimulation. The receptors here all came from a human donor in good health (CMV status not recorded). Some clones in this sample may be carry-over from other donors' samples. The CDR3 runs from the conserved cysteine through the conserved F or W. The D gene is left open where the match is weak. Clone sizes are given selectively: once, few, many, or a class where the clone is expanded.

>TRBJ2-5|12|.|TRBV6-5|.
CAVRGPQETQYF
TGTGCCGTCAGGGGACCTCAAGAGACCCAGTACTTC
>TRBJ2-1|15|TRBD2|TRBV7-8|few
CASSSREGFYNEQFF
TGTGCCAGCAGCTCGAGGGAGGGTTTTTACAATGAGCAGTTCTTC
>TRBJ2-1|17|.|TRBV7-2|.
CASSLVAGGSSYNEQFF
TGTGCCAGCAGCTTAGTTGCTGGGGGTAGCTCCTACAATGAGCAGTTCTTC
>TRBJ2-7|15|.|TRBV7-8|many
CASSFGTPSSYEQYF
TGTGCCAGCAGCTTTGGGACACCGAGCTCCTACGAGCAGTACTTC
>TRBJ2-5|15|.|TRBV15|.
CATSRGDGDQETQYF
TGTGCCACCAGCAGAGGGGACGGGGACCAAGAGACCCAGTACTTC
>TRBJ1-2|14|.|TRBV5-5|.
CASSLDTAFGGYTF
TGTGCCAGCAGCTTGGATACCGCCTTCGGTGGCTACACCTTC
>TRBJ2-5|15|.|TRBV7-2|few
CASSPSILDLKTQYF
TGTGCCAGCAGCCCCTCGATTCTGGACTTGAAGACCCAGTACTTC
>TRBJ2-7|13|.|TRBV7-2|.
CASSLGDVYEQYF
TGTGCCAGCAGCTTGGGGGACGTGTACGAGCAGTACTTC
>TRBJ1-5|15|TRBD1|TRBV7-2|.
CASSLAGGLSQPQHF
TGTGCCAGCAGCTTGGCAGGGGGCTTGAGTCAGCCCCAGCATTTT
>TRBJ2-3|19|.|TRBV19|.
CASSSLGTPMIPRTDTQYF
TGTGCCAGTAGCTCTTTGGGGACACCCATGATTCCGCGCACAGATACGCAGTATTTT
>TRBJ1-1|11|.|TRBV7-9|.
CASSFETEAFF
TGTGCCAGCAGCTTTGAGACAGAGGCTTTCTTT
>TRBJ2-1|15|.|TRBV7-8|few
CASSPKEGSYNEQFF
TGTGCCAGCAGCCCCAAGGAAGGGTCCTACAATGAGCAGTTCTTC
>TRBJ2-7|15|.|TRBV7-2|once
CASSLAGGWSYEQYF
TGTGCCAGCAGCTTAGCCGGCGGGTGGTCCTACGAGCAGTACTTC
>TRBJ2-1|17|TRBD2|TRBV4-3|.
CASSPRWAGGSYNEQFF
TGCGCCAGCAGCCCCAGGTGGGCGGGGGGTTCCTACAATGAGCAGTTCTTC
>TRBJ1-5|14|.|TRBV19|.
CASSFRALNQPQHF
TGTGCCAGTAGTTTCCGGGCACTCAATCAGCCCCAGCATTTT
>TRBJ2-1|14|.|TRBV4-3|.
CASSHQRIGDEQFF
TGCGCCAGCAGCCACCAGAGGATCGGCGATGAGCAGTTCTTC
>TRBJ2-3|17|TRBD2|TRBV7-8|few
CASSLDQSGGHTDTQYF
TGTGCCAGCAGCTTAGACCAAAGCGGGGGGCACACAGATACGCAGTATTTT
>TRBJ2-5|16|TRBD2|TRBV28|few
CASSPRGTSGKETQYF
TGTGCCAGCAGCCCTCGGGGGACTAGCGGAAAAGAGACCCAGTACTTC
>TRBJ1-1|16|.|TRBV7-9|.
CASRIPAGGRNTEAFF
TGTGCCAGCAGGATTCCTGCCGGGGGGAGGAACACTGAAGCTTTCTTT
>TRBJ2-3|14|.|TRBV7-2|few
CASSLEGFTDTQYF
TGTGCCAGCAGCTTAGAGGGGTTCACAGATACGCAGTATTTT
>TRBJ1-6|15|.|TRBV27|.
CASSPPATGASPLHF
TGTGCCAGCAGTCCCCCAGCGACAGGAGCTTCACCCCTCCACTTT
>TRBJ2-3|12|.|TRBV7-6|few
CASSPVGGTQYF
TGTGCCAGCAGCCCCGTGGGAGGTACGCAGTATTTT
>TRBJ2-3|15|TRBD2|TRBV7-2|.
CASSLARGAPDTQYF
TGTGCCAGCAGCTTAGCGCGGGGGGCGCCAGATACGCAGTATTTT
>TRBJ1-1|15|.|TRBV27|.
CASSDTSEGSTEAFF
TGTGCCAGCTCAGACACTTCGGAGGGGAGCACTGAAGCTTTCTTT
>TRBJ1-1|14|TRBD1|TRBV5-1|.
CASSFDRDGTEAFF
TGCGCCAGCAGCTTTGACAGGGATGGGACTGAAGCTTTCTTT
>TRBJ1-2|14|.|TRBV6-2/TRBV6-3|.
CASRIEHINYGYTF
TGTGCCAGCAGGATTGAACACATCAACTATGGCTACACCTTC
>TRBJ1-2|14|.|TRBV4-1|few
CASSQGPEGEGYTF
TGCGCCAGCAGCCAAGGACCCGAGGGGGAGGGCTACACCTTC
>TRBJ2-1|10|.|TRBV29-1|few
CSVLSNEQFF
TGCAGCGTTCTGAGTAATGAGCAGTTCTTC
>TRBJ1-1|14|TRBD1|TRBV5-4|.
CASSQRTGGAEAFF
TGTGCCAGCAGTCAAAGGACAGGGGGTGCTGAAGCTTTCTTT
>TRBJ1-5|15|.|TRBV4-2|few
CASSQVGGKDQPQHF
TGTGCCAGCAGCCAAGTAGGCGGGAAGGATCAGCCCCAGCATTTT
>TRBJ2-1|14|TRBD2|TRBV7-8|.
CASSLDPSGRSPFF
TGTGCCAGCAGCTTAGATCCTAGCGGGAGGTCCCCGTTCTTC
>TRBJ1-2|16|.|TRBV4-1|.
CASSQDSNRVIYGYTF
TGCGCCAGCAGCCAAGATTCCAACAGGGTTATCTATGGCTACACCTTC
>TRBJ1-5|14|.|TRBV7-9|few
CASSSSAGRQPQHF
TGTGCCAGCAGCTCGTCCGCAGGGCGGCAGCCCCAGCATTTT
>TRBJ2-5|16|TRBD1|TRBV27|few
CASSLSATGGGRGQYF
TGTGCCAGCAGTCTCTCCGCGACAGGGGGCGGGAGAGGCCAGTACTTC
>TRBJ2-7|15|.|TRBV7-9|few
CASSLISSGHYEQYF
TGTGCCAGCAGCTTAATTTCATCCGGGCACTACGAGCAGTACTTC
>TRBJ1-1|13|.|TRBV19|.
CASSMEENTEAFF
TGTGCCAGTAGTATGGAGGAGAACACTGAAGCTTTCTTT
>TRBJ2-4|16|.|TRBV7-9|.
CASSPGGGATKNIQYF
TGTGCCAGCAGCCCCGGAGGGGGGGCAACCAAAAACATTCAGTACTTC
>TRBJ2-3|15|TRBD2|TRBV4-1|few
CASSPWTSGTDTQYF
TGCGCCAGCAGCCCGTGGACTAGCGGCACAGATACGCAGTATTTT
>TRBJ2-2|15|.|TRBV7-9|many
CASSSTHTNTGELFF
TGTGCCAGCAGCTCGACTCACACGAACACCGGGGAGCTGTTTTTT
>TRBJ2-5|15|TRBD2|TRBV10-3|few
CAISESQRERETQYF
TGTGCCATCAGTGAAAGCCAGCGGGAAAGGGAGACCCAGTACTTC
>TRBJ2-2|17|TRBD2|TRBV7-9|few
CASSTGLAGENTGELFF
TGTGCCAGCAGCACGGGACTAGCGGGGGAAAACACCGGGGAGCTGTTTTTT